Given below is one T cell receptor beta chain in context. This entry comes from a study of OX40 agonist ivuxolimab in advanced cancers. Germline loops: CDR1 SNHLY, CDR2 FYNNEI. V was pared by 4 bases and J by 7 bases, with 13 bases between. This CDR3 is 13 amino acids long. Clones were sequenced by immunoSEQ multiplex PCR, and TCRdb holds only the in-frame ones, with some missing. The data contain around 30,000 clones, 81% of them singletons. This clonotype originated in an adult with an advanced solid tumor such as melanoma, head and neck, liver or kidney cancer. Specimen: CD4+ or CD8+ T cells sorted from blood, collected in a trial of the OX40 agonist ivuxolimab. V gene TRBV2 combines with J gene TRBJ1-2, with D unclear. CDR3 DNA: TGTGCCAGCAGTGTCGAGGGCAGCAGTGGCTACACCTTC. It translates to CASSVEGSSGYTF.